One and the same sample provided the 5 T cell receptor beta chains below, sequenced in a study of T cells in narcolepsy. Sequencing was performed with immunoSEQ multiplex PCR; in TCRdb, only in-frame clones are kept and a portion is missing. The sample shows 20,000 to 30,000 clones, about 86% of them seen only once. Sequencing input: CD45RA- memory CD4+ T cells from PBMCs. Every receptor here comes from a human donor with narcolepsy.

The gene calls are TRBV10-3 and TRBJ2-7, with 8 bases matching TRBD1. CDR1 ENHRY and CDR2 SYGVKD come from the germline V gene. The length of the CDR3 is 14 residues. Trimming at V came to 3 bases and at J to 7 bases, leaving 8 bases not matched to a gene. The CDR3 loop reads CAISDRQGAWEQYF. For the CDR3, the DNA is TGTGCCATCAGTGATAGGCAGGGGGCCTGGGAGCAGTACTTC.

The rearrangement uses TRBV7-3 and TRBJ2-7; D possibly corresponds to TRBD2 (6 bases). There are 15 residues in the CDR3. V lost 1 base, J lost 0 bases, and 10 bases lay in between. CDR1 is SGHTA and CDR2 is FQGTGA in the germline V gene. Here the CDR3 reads CASSLNGGGSYEQYF. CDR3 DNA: TGTGCCAGCAGCTTAAATGGGGGAGGCTCCTACGAGCAGTACTTC.

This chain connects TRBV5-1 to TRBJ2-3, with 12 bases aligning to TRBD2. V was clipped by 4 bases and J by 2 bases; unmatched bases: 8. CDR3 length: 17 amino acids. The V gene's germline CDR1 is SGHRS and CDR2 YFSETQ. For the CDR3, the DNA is TGCGCCAGCAGCATCCAAGGACTAGCGGGGACCACAGATACGCAGTATTTT. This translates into CASSIQGLAGTTDTQYF.

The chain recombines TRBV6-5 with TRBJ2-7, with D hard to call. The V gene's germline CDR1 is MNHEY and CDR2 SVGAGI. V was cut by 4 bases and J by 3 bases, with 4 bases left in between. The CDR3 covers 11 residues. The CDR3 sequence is CASSSRYEQYF. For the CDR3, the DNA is TGTGCCAGCAGTTCACGCTACGAGCAGTACTTC.

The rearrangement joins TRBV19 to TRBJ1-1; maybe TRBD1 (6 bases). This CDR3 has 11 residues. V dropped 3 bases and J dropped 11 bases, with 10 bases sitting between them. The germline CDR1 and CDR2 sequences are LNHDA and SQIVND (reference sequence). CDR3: CASSMAGVAFF. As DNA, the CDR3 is TGTGCCAGTAGTATGGCAGGGGTGGCTTTCTTT.